The text below deals with one TCR beta chain. The antigen remains unidentified. TCRdb reanalysed the 5' RACE reads using MiXCR and keeps one entry per CDR3 protein. The table includes 300,000 to 400,000 distinct CDR3 sequences, under 25% detected once. This record belongs to a study of T-cell memory formation after mild COVID-19. Across the whole study: TCR clustering was largely donor specific.

Study results and limitations: The study found balanced CD4/CD8 in clones contracting day 15 to 85 and a CD4+ lean in later expanders.

The receptor was isolated from an adult woman who had mild COVID-19 (a few samples of this study predate the infection). Cell type and time point are not known. The sequencing sample was made of PBMCs or a T cell subset sorted from them (not recorded which).

The CDR3 DNA is TGTGCCGAGATCTTCGACCTCAGGGGACCTACTGGGTACACTGAAGCTTTCTTT. Protein: CAEIFDLRGPTGYTEAFF. The chain is built from TRBV30 and TRBJ1-1, with a tentative D call TRBD1 (6 bases). The V end was cut by 8 bases, the J end by 3 bases, with 31 bases between. The CDR3 is 18 residues long. Germline CDR1 and CDR2: GTSNPN and SVGIG (reference sequence).